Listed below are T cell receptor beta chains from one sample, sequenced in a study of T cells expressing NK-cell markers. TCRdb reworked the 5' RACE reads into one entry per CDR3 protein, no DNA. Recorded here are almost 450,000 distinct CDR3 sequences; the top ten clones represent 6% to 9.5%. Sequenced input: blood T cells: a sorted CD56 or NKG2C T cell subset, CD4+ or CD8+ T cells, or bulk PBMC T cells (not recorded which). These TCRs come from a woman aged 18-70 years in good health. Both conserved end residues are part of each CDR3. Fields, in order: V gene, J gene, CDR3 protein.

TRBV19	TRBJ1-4	CASSIDRGGEKLFF
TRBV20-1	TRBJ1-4	CSASWDKPTNEKLFF
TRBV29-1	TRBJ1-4	CSVETGLNEKLFF
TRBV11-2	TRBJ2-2	CASSPRAAMNTGELFF
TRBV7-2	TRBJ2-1	CASSSMVSRNEQFF
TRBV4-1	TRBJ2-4	CASSQDLEQGPHQKKNIQYF
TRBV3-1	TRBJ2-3	CASSQVRSDTQYF
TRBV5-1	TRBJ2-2	CASSLEAPSGELFF
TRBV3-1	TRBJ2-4	CASSRTSRSVDIQYF
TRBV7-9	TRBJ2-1	CASSWRVYNEQFF
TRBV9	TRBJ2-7	CASSAEAAGVRVQYF
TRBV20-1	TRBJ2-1	CSARDGVGSYNEQFF
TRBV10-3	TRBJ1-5	CAISESSAGQPPQHF
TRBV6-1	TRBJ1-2	CASSPLGGGYTF
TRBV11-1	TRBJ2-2	CASSLSPYRTSGRGNTGELFF
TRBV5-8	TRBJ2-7	CASSLTATGSYEQYF
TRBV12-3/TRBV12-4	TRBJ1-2	CASSPMNYGYTF
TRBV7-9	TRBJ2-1	CASNQGGTVSYNEQFF
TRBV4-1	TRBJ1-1	CASSHQEGTEAFF
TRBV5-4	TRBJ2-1	CASSWRVGQVDEQFF
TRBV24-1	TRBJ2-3	CATSPGTSGTDTQYF
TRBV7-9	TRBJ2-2	CASSMGQNTGELFF
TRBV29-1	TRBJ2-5	CSVEGGEETQYF
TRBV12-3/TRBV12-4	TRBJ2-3	CASSRNPGQVWGSTDTQYF
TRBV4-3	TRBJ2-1	CASSQARALAYNEQFF
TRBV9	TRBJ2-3	CASSVDLGQRDTQYF
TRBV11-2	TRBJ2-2	CASSPRGGTGELFF
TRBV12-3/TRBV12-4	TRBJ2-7	CASSWDGRRPNEQYF